This TCR beta chain was recorded in a study of shared T cell receptors in the human thymus. The repertoire was sequenced with immunoSEQ multiplex PCR; TCRdb's copy has only in-frame clones and lacks some. The sample contains about 730,000 clones, 70% to 90% of which appear only once. Trimming removed 5 bases from V and 0 bases from J, with 10 bases in between. The CDR3 loop spans 14 amino acids. Looked up from germline, CDR1 is LNHDA and CDR2 is SQIVND (reference sequence). These same data were also listed under a study on human thymus T cells. That study adds: What appeared biased in thymic and blood repertoires was the usage of V and J genes.

Sequencing was performed on thymocytes. This receptor was identified in a girl under two years old with a congenital heart defect. The V call is TRBV19, the J call TRBJ1-2; D is unresolved. The CDR3 nucleotides read TGTGCCAGTAGTCTCCCGGGGACTAACTATGGCTACACCTTC. Residues: CASSLPGTNYGYTF.